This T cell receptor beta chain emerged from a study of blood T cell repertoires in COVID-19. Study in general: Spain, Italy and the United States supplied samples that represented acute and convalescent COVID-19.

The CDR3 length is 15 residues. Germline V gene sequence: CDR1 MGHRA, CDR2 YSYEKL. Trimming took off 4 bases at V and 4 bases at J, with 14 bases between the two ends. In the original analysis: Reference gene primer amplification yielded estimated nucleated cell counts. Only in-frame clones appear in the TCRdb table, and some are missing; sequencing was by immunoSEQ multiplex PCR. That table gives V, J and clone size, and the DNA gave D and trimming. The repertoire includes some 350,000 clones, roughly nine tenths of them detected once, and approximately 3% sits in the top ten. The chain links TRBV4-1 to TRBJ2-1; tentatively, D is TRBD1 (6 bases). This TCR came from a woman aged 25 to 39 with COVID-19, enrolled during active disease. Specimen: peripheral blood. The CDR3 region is CASSPAGDGYNEQFF. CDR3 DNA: TGCGCCAGCAGCCCTGCAGGGGACGGTTACAATGAGCAGTTCTTC.